These 6 T cell receptor beta chains were sequenced from one sample in a study of response to subunit inactivated influenza vaccine. TCRdb re-analysed the RT-PCR reads in MiXCR, keeping a single row per CDR3 protein. Here the sample spans about 800,000 distinct CDR3 sequences, 20% to 25% being singletons. The sample in question was PBMCs from blood, obtained about 5 days after vaccination. The receptors stem from a man between 50 and 59 years old who received an inactivated influenza vaccine.

This clonotype was found a few times. The chain has TRBV20-1 and TRBJ1-1, with a tentative D call TRBD1 (6 bases). Looked up from germline, CDR1 is DFQATT and CDR2 is SNEGSKA (reference sequence). The CDR3 length is 14 residues. V gave up 6 bases and J gave up 3 bases, with 17 bases separating them. CDR3 sequence reads: CSAAPGVGDTEAFF. The DNA of the CDR3 is TGCAGTGCCGCACCAGGGGTTGGGGACACTGAAGCTTTCTTT.

This clonotype was picked up a small number of times. This chain connects TRBV6-1 to TRBJ2-7; tentatively, D is TRBD1 (6 bases). V gave up 7 bases and J gave up 1 base, with 14 bases separating them. CDR1 is MNHNS, CDR2 SASEGT, per germline. This CDR3 spans 14 amino acids. CDR3 bases: TGTGCCAGCAAGACTGGGACATTATCCTACGAGCAGTACTTC. It is translated as CASKTGTLSYEQYF.

The rearrangement links TRBV7-6 to TRBJ2-2; D may correspond to TRBD1 or TRBD2 (5 bases each). V was pared by 7 bases and J by 3 bases, with 15 bases between. The CDR3 is 15 residues long. Germline assignment: CDR1 SGHVS and CDR2 FNYEAQ. This CDR3 reads CASKPGGWDTGELFF. CDR3 DNA sequence: TGTGCCAGCAAACCTGGGGGATGGGACACCGGGGAGCTGTTTTTT.

The chain employs TRBV3-1 and TRBJ2-1, with 14 bases matching TRBD2. In germline, CDR1 is LGHDT, CDR2 YNNKEL (reference sequence). V shed 4 bases, J shed 7 bases, and the junction held 24 bases outside the gene matches. This CDR3 has 22 amino acids. The CDR3 protein is CASSPYPSISGTSGSLLNEQFF. The CDR3 DNA reads TGTGCCAGCAGCCCATATCCCTCTATTTCCGGGACTAGCGGGAGCCTCTTGAATGAGCAGTTCTTC.

This clonotype was found many times. The V call is TRBV7-2, the J call TRBJ1-5; D unresolved. The V end was cut by 2 bases, the J end by 7 bases, with 15 bases between. Looked up from germline, CDR1 is SGHTA and CDR2 is FQGNSA. The CDR3 sequence is 15 residues long. CDR3 sequence: CASSLRSAASQPQHF. The CDR3 DNA follows: TGTGCCAGCAGCTTAAGATCGGCGGCTAGCCAGCCCCAGCATTTT.

This rearrangement joins TRBV6-1 to TRBJ1-5, with D unresolved. Germline assignment: CDR1 MNHNS and CDR2 SASEGT. Trimming removed 6 bases at V and 2 bases at J, with 14 bases between. CDR3 size: 15 residues. The CDR3 spells CASRETNTGNQPQHF. The CDR3 region has the DNA TGTGCCAGCAGAGAAACAAATACTGGCAATCAGCCCCAGCATTTT.